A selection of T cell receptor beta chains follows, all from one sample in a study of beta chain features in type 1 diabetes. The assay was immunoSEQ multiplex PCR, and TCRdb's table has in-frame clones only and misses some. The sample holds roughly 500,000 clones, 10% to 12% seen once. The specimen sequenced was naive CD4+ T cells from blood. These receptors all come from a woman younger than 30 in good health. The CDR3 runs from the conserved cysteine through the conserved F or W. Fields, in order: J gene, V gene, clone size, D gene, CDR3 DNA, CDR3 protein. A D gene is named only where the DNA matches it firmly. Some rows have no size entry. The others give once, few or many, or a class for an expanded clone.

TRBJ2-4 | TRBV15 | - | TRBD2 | TGTGCCACCAGCAGAGCCCTAGCGGGAGTCGACATTCAGTACTTC | CATSRALAGVDIQYF
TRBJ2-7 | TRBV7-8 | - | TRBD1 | TGTGCCAGCAGCCTAAGCCGGGACAGGGTATACCCCAGGTACTTC | CASSLSRDRVYPRYF
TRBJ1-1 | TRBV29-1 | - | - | TGCAGCGTTCTAGGTGTAGGGGACACTGAAGCTTTCTTT | CSVLGVGDTEAFF
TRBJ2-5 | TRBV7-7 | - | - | TGTGCTAGCAGCCCTCGGGTTCGGGAGACCCAGTACTTC | CASSPRVRETQYF
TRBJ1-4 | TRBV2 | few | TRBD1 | TGTGCCAGCAGTTGGACAGGGAATGAAAAACTGTTTTTT | CASSWTGNEKLFF
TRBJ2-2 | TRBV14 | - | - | TGTGCCAGCAGCCAAGATTGGTACACCGGGGAGCTGTTTTTT | CASSQDWYTGELFF
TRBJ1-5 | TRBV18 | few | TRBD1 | TGTGCCAGCTCACTGGGACAGAATCAGCCCCAGCATTTT | CASSLGQNQPQHF
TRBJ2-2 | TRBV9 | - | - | TGTGCCAGCAGCGCCGTCCCGTCCACCGGGGAGCTGTTTTTT | CASSAVPSTGELFF
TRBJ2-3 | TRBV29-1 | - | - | TGCAGTGGTACGCCCGGCGGGAAAGATACGCAGTATTTT | CSGTPGGKDTQYF
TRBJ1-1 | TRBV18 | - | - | TGTGCCAGCTCACCAGTTCAGGTGAAGAACACTGAAGCTTTCTTT | CASSPVQVKNTEAFF
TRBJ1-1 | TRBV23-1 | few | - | TGCGCCAGCAGTATCCAGCCAGGGAACACTGAAGCTTTCTTT | CASSIQPGNTEAFF
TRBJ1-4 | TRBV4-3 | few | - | TGCGCCAGCAGCCACCTTAGAGCGGAAAAACTGTTTTTT | CASSHLRAEKLFF
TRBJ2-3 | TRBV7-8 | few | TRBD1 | TGTGCCAGCAGCTTAGAGACAGGGTGGGAAGATACGCAGTATTTT | CASSLETGWEDTQYF
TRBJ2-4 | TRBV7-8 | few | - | TGTGCCAGCAGCCCCGTTGGGGGCAGGGCCGCGAGAAACATTCAGTACTTC | CASSPVGGRAARNIQYF
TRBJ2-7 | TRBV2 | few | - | TGTGCCAGCAGTGAGTGGGAGGCCTTCTACGAGCAGTACTTC | CASSEWEAFYEQYF
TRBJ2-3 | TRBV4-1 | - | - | TGCGCCAGCAGCCAAGATGCAGTATCGGCAGATACGCAGTATTTT | CASSQDAVSADTQYF
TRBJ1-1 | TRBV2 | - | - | TGTGCCAGCAGTATCGTAGGCCCTGGAGCTTTCTTT | CASSIVGPGAFF
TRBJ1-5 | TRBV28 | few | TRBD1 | TGTGCCAGCACCAGACAGGGACGGGGCGATCAGCCCCAGCATTTT | CASTRQGRGDQPQHF
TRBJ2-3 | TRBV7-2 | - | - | TGTGCCAGCAGCCCGGCGGATACGCAGTATTTT | CASSPADTQYF
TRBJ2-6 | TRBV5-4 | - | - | TGTGCCAGCAGCTTGAAGGGTGCTGGGGCCAACGTCCTGACTTTC | CASSLKGAGANVLTF
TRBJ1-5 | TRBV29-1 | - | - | TGCAGCGCCGGGGTGTCCCTCAATCAGCCCCAGCATTTT | CSAGVSLNQPQHF
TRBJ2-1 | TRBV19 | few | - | TGTGCCAGTACCCCATCGGGGTTCGGGCAGTTCTTC | CASTPSGFGQFF
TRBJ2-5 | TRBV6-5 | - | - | TGTGCCAGCAGTTCTCTGCAGGGGGAGACCCAGTACTTC | CASSSLQGETQYF
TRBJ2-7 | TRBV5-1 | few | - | TGCGCCAGCAGCTCGTCGGCAGTCCGAAACTACGAGCAGTACTTC | CASSSSAVRNYEQYF
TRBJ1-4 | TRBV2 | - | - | TGTGCCAGCAGTTCCTCGGGTCTAAATGAAAAACTGTTTTTT | CASSSSGLNEKLFF
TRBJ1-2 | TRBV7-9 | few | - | TGTGCCAGCAGCCCCAGACAGGAATCTAACTATGGCTACACCTTC | CASSPRQESNYGYTF
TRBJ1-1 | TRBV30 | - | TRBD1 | TGTGCCTGGAGTCTGGACAGGCGGATGGGGGCTTTCTTT | CAWSLDRRMGAFF
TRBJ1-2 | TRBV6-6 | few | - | TGTGCCAGCAGTTCAGCTCAAAGGAGCGGCGGCTACACCTTC | CASSSAQRSGGYTF
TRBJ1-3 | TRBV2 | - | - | TGTGCCAGCAGTGCAGCGGGCACTCTCGGAAACACCATATATTTT | CASSAAGTLGNTIYF